The 21 T cell receptor beta chains given below trace back to one sample, sequenced in a study of memory CD4+ T cells and cytomegalovirus serostatus. Single viable CD3+CD4+CD8-CD45RO+ cells were sorted as the memory CD4+ T cells. Produced via immunoSEQ multiplex PCR; TCRdb's table is partial and in-frame only. The sample lists 35,000 to 50,000 clones; roughly three quarters were seen once. The sequenced material came from memory CD4+ T cells from blood. These TCRs come from an adult in good health and CMV-seronegative.

The rearrangement links TRBV15 to TRBJ1-5; D is perhaps TRBD1 (5 bases). Per the germline V gene, CDR1 is LNHNV and CDR2 is YYDKDF (reference sequence). The V end was cut by 0 bases, the J end by 5 bases, with 11 bases between. The length of the CDR3 is 15 residues. CDR3 loop: CATSRDGRGDQPQHF. For the CDR3, the DNA is TGTGCCACCAGCAGAGACGGTCGGGGGGATCAGCCCCAGCATTTT.

The chain is built from TRBV4-1 and TRBJ1-1; D is unclear. Germline V gene data show CDR1 as MGHRA and CDR2 as YSYEKL. CDR3 length equals 18 residues. V lost 2 bases and J 5 bases, leaving 24 bases between the germline ends. The CDR3 reads CASSQSEWQRGGGTEAFF. The CDR3 DNA reads TGCGCCAGCAGCCAATCAGAATGGCAGCGTGGAGGAGGTACTGAAGCTTTCTTT.

The chain carries TRBV12-5 and TRBJ1-1, with D possibly TRBD1 on 5 matching bases. The germline V and J ends were trimmed by 6 bases and 3 bases, with 11 bases remaining between them. CDR3 length: 13 amino acids. Germline values: CDR1 LGHNT, CDR2 FRNRAP. This CDR3 reads CASGGTPYTEAFF. The CDR3 DNA reads TGTGCTAGTGGGGGGACTCCGTACACTGAAGCTTTCTTT. Full variable domain (outside the CDR3, taken from reference TRBV12-5 and TRBJ1-1): DARVTQTPRHKVTEMGQEVTMRCQPILGHNTVFWYRQTMMQGLELLAYFRNRAPLDDSGMPKDRFSAEMPDATLATLKIQPSEPRDSAVYFCASGGTPYTEAFFGQGTRLTVV.

The chain carries TRBV11-3 and TRBJ2-1; 9 bases fit TRBD1. With 1 base clipped from V and 7 bases from J, the junction kept 5 bases outside the gene matches. There are 15 residues in the CDR3. In germline, CDR1 is SGHNT, CDR2 YENEEA. The CDR3 bases are TGTGCCAGCAGCTTAGGAGGACAGGGGCGGAATGAGCAGTTCTTC. The encoded protein is CASSLGGQGRNEQFF. Full variable domain (remainder filled in from reference TRBV11-3 and TRBJ2-1): EAGVVQSPRYKIIEKKQPVAFWCNPISGHNTLYWYLQNLGQGPELLIRYENEEAVDDSQLPKDRFSAERLKGVDSTLKIQPAELGDSAVYLCASSLGGQGRNEQFFGPGTRLTVL.

The CDR3 region is CASSQGSLGQPQHF. DNA for the CDR3: TGTGCCAGCAGCCAAGGCAGTCTTGGGCAGCCCCAGCATTTT. The V call is TRBV7-9, the J call TRBJ1-5; D gene ambiguous. CDR1 and CDR2 (germline): SEHNR, FQNEAQ (reference sequence). Trimming stripped 5 bases from V and 7 bases from J, with 15 bases between. There are 14 residues in the CDR3.

The rearrangement joins TRBV19 to TRBJ1-1, with 8 bases that match TRBD1. Germline V gene lookup returns CDR1 LNHDA and CDR2 SQIVND (reference sequence). The CDR3 has 15 residues. Trimming cost V 5 bases and J 3 bases; bases outside gene matches: 8. DNA for the CDR3: TGTGCCAGTAGTCCTCGACAGGGGTTGGACACTGAAGCTTTCTTT. Its translation is CASSPRQGLDTEAFF.

This clone was found a few times. This rearrangement joins TRBV5-1 to TRBJ1-2; the match to TRBD1 covers 7 bases. In germline, CDR1 is SGHRS, CDR2 YFSETQ. This CDR3 is 17 amino acids long. V lost 5 bases, J lost 0 bases, and 13 bases stayed unmatched. The CDR3 DNA reads TGCGCCAGCAGACCTTCGACAGGGCGGCGGGCTAACTATGGCTACACCTTC. Amino acid sequence: CASRPSTGRRANYGYTF.

The V call is TRBV7-2, the J call TRBJ1-3, with D maybe TRBD1 (6 bases). This CDR3 contains 14 residues. The germline V and J ends were trimmed by 5 bases and 4 bases, with 12 bases remaining between them. Germline assignment: CDR1 SGHTA and CDR2 FQGNSA. Written as DNA, the CDR3 is TGTGCCAGCAGCCCAGGGACAAAAGGAAACACCATATATTTT. This sequence encodes CASSPGTKGNTIYF.

A few counts support this clone. V and J are TRBV19 and TRBJ1-1; a weak D match, TRBD1 (5 bases). The V gene lost 6 bases and the J gene lost 2 bases, with 13 bases spanning the gap. CDR3 length: 14 residues. Germline CDR1 LNHDA, CDR2 SQIVND (reference sequence). CDR3 DNA: TGTGCCAGTAGAGAGGGGATCCAAAACACTGAAGCTTTCTTT. Amino acid sequence: CASREGIQNTEAFF. The entire variable domain, with the rest obtained from reference TRBV19 and TRBJ1-1, is as follows: DGGITQSPKYLFRKEGQNVTLSCEQNLNHDAMYWYRQDPGQGLRLIYYSQIVNDFQKGDIAEGYSVSREKKESFPLTVTSAQKNPTAFYLCASREGIQNTEAFFGQGTRLTVV.

This chain links TRBV6-1 with TRBJ2-5, with D perhaps TRBD1 (6 bases). V lost 8 bases to trimming and J lost 2 bases, with 12 bases between them. Germline V CDR1 and CDR2: MNHNS, SASEGT. The CDR3 covers 13 residues. CDR3 nucleotide sequence: TGTGCCAGCGGACAGACTCTTCAAGAGACCCAGTACTTC. Translating it yields CASGQTLQETQYF.

The rearrangement uses TRBV6-5 and TRBJ1-1, with D maybe TRBD1 (5 bases). The CDR3 runs 14 residues. The germline V gene encodes CDR1 MNHEY and CDR2 SVGAGI. V was pared by 6 bases and J by 3 bases, with 14 bases between. The CDR3 region is CASRPWGGDTEAFF. As DNA, the CDR3 is TGTGCCAGCAGACCCTGGGGAGGGGACACTGAAGCTTTCTTT.

The chain is built from TRBV7-2 and TRBJ2-2, with D maybe TRBD1 (6 bases). Germline-derived CDR1 and CDR2 are SGHTA and FQGNSA. The length of the CDR3 is 14 residues. With 5 bases removed from V and 7 bases from J, the gap between germline ends came to 14 bases. CDR3 loop: CASSPRGKNGELFF. The CDR3 DNA is TGTGCCAGCAGCCCGAGGGGGAAAAACGGGGAGCTGTTTTTT.

The sample holds a few counts of this clone. J is TRBJ1-6 and V is TRBV27; perhaps TRBD1 as D (5 bases). The CDR3 spans 17 residues. Germline V CDR1 and CDR2: MNHEY, SMNVEV (reference sequence). Trimming pared 5 bases from V and 14 bases from J, leaving 28 bases between. In nucleotides, the CDR3 is TGTGCCAGCAGTCGACGACCATCGGGGGAAAGATTCCCGTCCCTCCACTTT. Translation: CASSRRPSGERFPSLHF.

This chain joins TRBV25-1 and TRBJ1-2, with unresolved D. The germline gives CDR1 MGHDK, CDR2 SYGVNS. This CDR3 spans 14 amino acids. V was clipped by 1 base and J by 3 bases, with 9 bases between them. CDR3 DNA sequence: TGTGCCAGCAGTGAATCCGGCCGATACTATGGCTACACCTTC. This sequence encodes CASSESGRYYGYTF.

This clone appeared once. The J gene is TRBJ2-3, the V gene TRBV6-1, with D hard to call. Germline V gene lookup returns CDR1 MNHNS and CDR2 SASEGT. This CDR3 spans 14 amino acids. The V gene lost 5 bases and the J gene lost 2 bases, with 11 bases spanning the gap. In DNA form, the CDR3 reads TGTGCCAGCAGTCCCGTCCGGGTCACAGATACGCAGTATTTT. This sequence encodes CASSPVRVTDTQYF.

The chain joins TRBV15 to TRBJ1-3; D is possibly TRBD1 (5 bases). The length of the CDR3 is 13 residues. Germline V CDR1 and CDR2: LNHNV, YYDKDF (reference sequence). Trimming took off 6 bases at V and 2 bases at J, with 8 bases between the two ends. CDR3 nucleotide sequence: TGTGCCACCAGTCCAGGGCCTGGAAACACCATATATTTT. Protein sequence: CATSPGPGNTIYF. The full variable domain, with the rest looked up from reference TRBV15 and TRBJ1-3, is DAMVIQNPRYQVTQFGKPVTLSCSQTLNHNVMYWYQQKSSQAPKLLFHYYDKDFNNEADTPDNFQSRRPNTSFCFLDIRSPGLGDTAMYLCATSPGPGNTIYFGEGSWLTVV.

The rearrangement uses TRBV6-5 and TRBJ2-5; D is undetermined. Germline V gene data show CDR1 as MNHEY and CDR2 as SVGAGI. The V end was cut by 4 bases, the J end by 5 bases, with 11 bases between. This CDR3 has 13 residues. The CDR3 region has the DNA TGTGCCAGCAGTTCATTAGTGGAGGAGACCCAGTACTTC. It codes for CASSSLVEETQYF.

V usage is TRBV30 and J usage is TRBJ1-4; 9 bases align to TRBD1. From germline, CDR1 is GTSNPN and CDR2 SVGIG (reference sequence). With 3 bases clipped from V and 8 bases from J, the junction kept 4 bases outside the gene matches. CDR3 size: 13 residues. The CDR3 nucleotides read TGTGCCTGGAGGACAGGGGGTTTCGAAAAACTGTTTTTT. This encodes CAWRTGGFEKLFF.

J is TRBJ2-7 and V is TRBV11-2, with 12 bases matching TRBD2. Unmatched junction bases numbered 8, after V lost 4 bases and J lost 4 bases. This CDR3 region has 16 residues. Per germline, CDR1 SGHAT and CDR2 FQNNGV. Written as DNA, the CDR3 is TGTGCCAGCAGCTCCCTAACCGGGACTAGCGGGTACGAGCAGTACTTC. Translating it yields CASSSLTGTSGYEQYF.

This clone was observed a single time. The chain couples TRBV4-1 to TRBJ1-1; 8 bases line up with TRBD1. The germline V gene has CDR1 MGHRA and CDR2 YSYEKL. Trimming cost V 5 bases and J 6 bases; bases outside gene matches: 8. The CDR3 sequence is 14 residues long. The CDR3 loop is CASSGPSGGPEAFF. CDR3 DNA sequence: TGCGCCAGCAGCGGACCGTCAGGGGGCCCTGAAGCTTTCTTT.

This clone was seen only a few times. The J gene is TRBJ1-2, the V gene TRBV5-1; D is unclear. Germline V gene sequence: CDR1 SGHRS, CDR2 YFSETQ. The CDR3 loop spans 12 amino acids. V lost 5 bases and J 0 bases, leaving 5 bases between the germline ends. CDR3 DNA: TGCGCCAGCAGAGTAGCTAACTATGGCTACACCTTC. As protein: CASRVANYGYTF.